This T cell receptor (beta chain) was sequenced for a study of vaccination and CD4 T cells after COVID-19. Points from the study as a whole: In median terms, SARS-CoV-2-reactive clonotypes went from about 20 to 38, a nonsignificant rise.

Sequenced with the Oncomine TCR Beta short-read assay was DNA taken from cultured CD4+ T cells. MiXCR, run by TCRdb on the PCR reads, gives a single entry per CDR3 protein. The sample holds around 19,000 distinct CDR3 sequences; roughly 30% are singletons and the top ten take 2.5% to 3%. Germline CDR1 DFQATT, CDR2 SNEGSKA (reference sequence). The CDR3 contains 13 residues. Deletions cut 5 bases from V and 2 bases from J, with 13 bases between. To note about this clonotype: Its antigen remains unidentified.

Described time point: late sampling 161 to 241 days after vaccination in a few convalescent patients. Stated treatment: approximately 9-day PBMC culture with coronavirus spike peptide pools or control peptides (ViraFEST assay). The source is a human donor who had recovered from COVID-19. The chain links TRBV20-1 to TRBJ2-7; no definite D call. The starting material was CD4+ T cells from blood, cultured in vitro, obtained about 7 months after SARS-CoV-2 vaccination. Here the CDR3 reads CSAGLEHAYEQYF. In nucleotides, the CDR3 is TGCAGTGCTGGTCTGGAACACGCCTACGAGCAGTACTTC.